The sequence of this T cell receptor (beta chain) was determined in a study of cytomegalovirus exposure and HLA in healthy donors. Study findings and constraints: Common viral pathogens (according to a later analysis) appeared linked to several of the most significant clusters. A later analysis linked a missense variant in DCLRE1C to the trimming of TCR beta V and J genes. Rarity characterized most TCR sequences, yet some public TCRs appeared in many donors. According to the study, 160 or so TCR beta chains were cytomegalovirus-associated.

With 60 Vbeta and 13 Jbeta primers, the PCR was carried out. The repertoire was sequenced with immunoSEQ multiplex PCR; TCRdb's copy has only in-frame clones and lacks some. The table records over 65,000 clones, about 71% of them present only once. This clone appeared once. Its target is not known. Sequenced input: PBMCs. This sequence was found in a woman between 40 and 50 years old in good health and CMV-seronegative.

In DNA form, the CDR3 reads TGTGCCAGCAGCTTAGTTACCCTAGACGAGCAGTACTTC. This translates into CASSLVTLDEQYF. This chain connects TRBV7-6 to TRBJ2-7; no firm D call. V shed 1 base and J shed 5 bases, with 9 bases lying between them. CDR1 and CDR2 from the germline V gene are SGHVS and FNYEAQ. CDR3 length: 13 amino acids.